These T cell receptor beta chains were read from a single sample in a study of T-cell reconstitution after alpha-beta-depleted transplantation in children. A single record per CDR3 protein comes from TCRdb applying MiXCR to the PCR reads. The repertoire holds some 460,000 distinct CDR3 sequences, with 15% to 20% as singletons. Sequences were derived from PBMCs, mostly from graft donor cells, sampled 360 days after TCRalphabeta/CD19-depleted stem cell transplant. These receptors came from a boy under two years old who had a stem cell transplant for Wiskott-Aldrich syndrome, so the T cells may come from the graft donor. CDR3s include the opening cysteine and the closing phenylalanine or tryptophan. D genes are given only for firm matches. Where a row states a size, it is once, few, many or the class of an expanded clone; other rows omit it.

few TRBJ2-7 TRBD1 14 TRBV12-3/TRBV12-4 CASSSGTGPYEQYF TGTGCCAGCAGTTCCGGGACAGGACCCTACGAGCAGTACTTC
- TRBJ2-3 - 19 TRBV20-1 CSARPTPAGAYPRTDTQYF TGCAGTGCTAGACCCACGCCGGCGGGGGCTTATCCCCGCACAGATACGCAGTATTTT
- TRBJ2-7 - 14 TRBV23-1 CASSHKQSSYEQYF TGCGCCAGCAGTCACAAGCAAAGCTCCTACGAGCAGTACTTC
- TRBJ2-7 TRBD2 16 TRBV5-1 CASSLSSGGPFYEQYF TGCGCCAGCAGCTTGTCTAGCGGGGGCCCATTCTACGAGCAGTACTTC
- TRBJ2-6 - 16 TRBV28 CASNPGGETGANVLTF TGTGCCAGCAACCCGGGGGGCGAAACTGGGGCCAACGTCCTGACTTTC
few TRBJ2-7 TRBD1 13 TRBV27 CASSGTGQFEQYF TGTGCCAGCAGTGGGACAGGGCAGTTCGAGCAGTACTTC
- TRBJ1-1 - 12 TRBV12-3/TRBV12-4 CASSLTTGSAFF TGTGCCAGCAGTTTAACGACAGGCTCAGCTTTCTTT
few TRBJ1-5 - 15 TRBV12-3/TRBV12-4 CASSPLRLGNQPQHF TGTGCCAGCAGTCCTTTACGGTTGGGCAATCAGCCCCAGCATTTT
- TRBJ1-1 - 14 TRBV3-1 CASSRRDVRTEAFF TGTGCCAGCAGCCGACGGGACGTACGCACTGAAGCTTTCTTT
- TRBJ2-1 - 15 TRBV20-1 CSGNQGLWSYNEQFF TGCAGTGGGAATCAGGGGCTTTGGTCCTACAATGAGCAGTTCTTC
- TRBJ2-7 TRBD1 13 TRBV7-9 CASAGQVTYEQYF TGTGCCAGCGCGGGACAGGTGACCTACGAGCAGTACTTC
once TRBJ2-7 - 13 TRBV29-1 CSVDSGGGYEQYF TGCAGCGTTGATTCGGGGGGCGGCTACGAGCAGTACTTC
- TRBJ2-2 - 15 TRBV5-4 CASSVVDRDTGELFF TGTGCCAGCAGCGTCGTGGACAGAGACACCGGGGAGCTGTTTTTT
few TRBJ2-7 - 14 TRBV18 CASSPLERSSEQYF TGTGCCAGCTCACCACTGGAGCGTTCGTCCGAGCAGTACTTC
- TRBJ2-4 TRBD1 16 TRBV29-1 CSVEDQQGAYLGIQYF TGCAGCGTTGAAGATCAACAGGGGGCATATTTGGGCATTCAGTACTTC
few TRBJ2-2 - 14 TRBV24-1 CATSEGGRTGELFF TGTGCCACCAGTGAGGGGGGTCGCACCGGGGAGCTGTTTTTT
- TRBJ2-5 TRBD1 14 TRBV5-6 CASSLGQGFGTQYF TGTGCCAGCAGCTTGGGACAGGGGTTTGGGACCCAGTACTTC
- TRBJ2-1 TRBD2 14 TRBV7-9 CASSPRSGSYEQFF TGTGCCAGCAGCCCTCGTAGCGGGAGCTATGAGCAGTTCTTC
few TRBJ2-3 - 16 TRBV5-1 CASSLDRTPYGDTQYF TGCGCCAGCAGCTTGGATCGGACTCCGTACGGAGATACGCAGTATTTT
- TRBJ2-1 TRBD2 17 TRBV7-2 CASSPGLAGGPEDEQFF TGTGCCAGCAGCCCGGGACTAGCGGGAGGGCCTGAGGATGAGCAGTTCTTC
few TRBJ2-2 - 14 TRBV5-6 CASSLSAHGGELFF TGTGCCAGCAGCTTGAGTGCCCATGGCGGGGAGCTGTTTTTT
- TRBJ2-1 TRBD2 17 TRBV14 CASSQFVGLPGGNEQFF TGTGCCAGCAGCCAATTCGTAGGTCTCCCGGGAGGTAATGAGCAGTTCTTC
- TRBJ2-3 TRBD2 17 TRBV3-1 CASSQDLGRGFTDTQYF TGTGCCAGCAGCCAAGATCTAGGGCGGGGGTTCACAGATACGCAGTATTTT
- TRBJ2-7 TRBD2 14 TRBV5-1 CASSPGTRSYEQYF TGCGCCAGCAGCCCAGGGACTAGATCCTACGAGCAGTACTTC
few TRBJ1-2 - 13 TRBV20-1 CSARAGFYYGYTF TGCAGTGCTAGGGCAGGCTTCTACTATGGCTACACCTTC
few TRBJ2-7 TRBD2 15 TRBV5-5 CASSIGTSGAYEQYF TGTGCCAGCAGCATCGGGACTAGCGGGGCCTACGAGCAGTACTTC
- TRBJ2-1 - 14 TRBV30 CAWSWAGRHNEQFF TGTGCCTGGAGTTGGGCGGGACGGCACAATGAGCAGTTCTTC
- TRBJ1-5 - 17 TRBV12-3/TRBV12-4 CASSLGWGPHSNQPQHF TGTGCCAGCAGTTTAGGTTGGGGTCCCCATAGCAATCAGCCCCAGCATTTT
many TRBJ2-5 - 14 TRBV9 CASSVTVGQETQYF TGTGCCAGCAGTGTGACTGTTGGCCAAGAGACCCAGTACTTC
- TRBJ1-4 - 13 TRBV20-1 CSASRGDYEKLFF TGCAGTGCTAGTCGAGGGGATTATGAAAAACTGTTTTTT
few TRBJ1-1 - 19 TRBV5-1 CASSLGLTPITWLNTEAFF TGCGCCAGCAGCTTGGGCTTGACCCCAATTACGTGGTTGAACACTGAAGCTTTCTTT
- TRBJ2-5 - 17 TRBV18 CASSVSLAPSREETQYF TGTGCCAGCTCAGTGAGCCTAGCGCCGAGCAGGGAGGAGACCCAGTACTTC
few TRBJ2-3 - 15 TRBV12-3/TRBV12-4 CASSTRIGVTDTQYF TGTGCCAGCAGTACGAGAATTGGGGTCACAGATACGCAGTATTTT
- TRBJ2-7 - 13 TRBV10-3 CASADPPRWEQYF TGTGCCAGTGCAGACCCGCCAAGGTGGGAGCAGTACTTC
- TRBJ1-4 - 13 TRBV6-5 CASSYSINEKLFF TGTGCCAGCAGTTACTCAATTAATGAAAAACTGTTTTTT
- TRBJ2-7 - 14 TRBV3-1 CASSQGRGVGEQYF TGTGCCAGCAGCCAAGGTAGGGGGGTTGGGGAGCAGTACTTC
few TRBJ1-1 - 14 TRBV11-2 CASSSRDWNTEAFF TGTGCCAGCAGCTCCAGGGACTGGAACACTGAAGCTTTCTTT
- TRBJ2-3 TRBD2 14 TRBV20-1 CSASLAGAADTQYF TGCAGTGCTAGCTTGGCGGGAGCCGCAGATACGCAGTATTTT
few TRBJ2-1 TRBD2 14 TRBV12-3/TRBV12-4 CASSLLAGAYEQFF TGTGCCAGCAGTTTACTAGCGGGAGCATATGAGCAGTTCTTC
- TRBJ2-3 TRBD1 13 TRBV7-2 CASSNRQGNTQYF TGTGCCAGCAGCAATCGACAGGGAAATACGCAGTATTTT
few TRBJ1-2 - 14 TRBV4-3 CASSLSTRSYGYTF TGCGCCAGCAGCCTAAGTACCCGATCCTATGGCTACACCTTC
few TRBJ2-1 TRBD1 15 TRBV5-1 CASSLSQGGLNEQFF TGCGCCAGCAGCTTGTCACAGGGGGGCCTCAATGAGCAGTTCTTC
- TRBJ2-7 - 15 TRBV7-2 CASSFVVGPHYEQYF TGTGCCAGCAGCTTCGTGGTTGGTCCTCACTACGAGCAGTACTTC
- TRBJ1-5 - 16 TRBV28 CASSYLRGSSNQPQHF TGTGCCAGCAGTTACCTCAGGGGCAGTAGCAATCAGCCCCAGCATTTT
few TRBJ2-3 - 13 TRBV6-6 CASSYPSTDTQYF TGTGCCAGCAGTTACCCTAGTACAGATACGCAGTATTTT
many TRBJ2-1 - 14 TRBV29-1 CSVLGSADDNEQFF TGCAGCGTTCTAGGTAGCGCGGATGACAATGAGCAGTTCTTC
many TRBJ2-3 TRBD1 14 TRBV12-3/TRBV12-4 CASSRDRETDTQYF TGTGCCAGCAGCCGGGACAGGGAGACAGATACGCAGTATTTT
few TRBJ2-2 - 16 TRBV7-9 CASSLLGLAKTGELFF TGTGCCAGCAGCTTATTGGGGCTAGCGAAAACCGGGGAGCTGTTTTTT
- TRBJ2-7 TRBD2 16 TRBV11-2 CASSLVVAGRDREQYF TGTGCCAGCAGCTTAGTAGTAGCGGGAAGGGACCGGGAGCAGTACTTC
- TRBJ1-2 - 13 TRBV20-1 CSARAYGRDGYTF TGCAGTGCTAGAGCCTATGGAAGGGATGGCTACACCTTC
- TRBJ2-7 - 16 TRBV20-1 CSARGAFLPSSYEQYF TGCAGTGCTAGAGGGGCCTTCCTCCCCTCGTCTTACGAGCAGTACTTC
few TRBJ2-2 - 16 TRBV5-1 CASSRPSAQNTGELFF TGCGCCAGCAGTCGCCCTAGCGCCCAAAACACCGGGGAGCTGTTTTTT
few TRBJ2-3 TRBD2 16 TRBV5-1 CASSFAGLADTDTQYF TGCGCCAGCAGCTTCGCCGGACTAGCCGACACAGATACGCAGTATTTT
- TRBJ2-1 - 13 TRBV11-2 CASSFSTTNEQFF TGTGCCAGCAGCTTTTCCACAACCAATGAGCAGTTCTTC
- TRBJ1-2 - 15 TRBV10-3 CATNLRTETNYGYTF TGTGCCACCAACCTACGGACAGAAACTAACTATGGCTACACCTTC
- TRBJ2-1 - 16 TRBV12-3/TRBV12-4 CASSFRPRGQKSEQFF TGTGCCAGCAGTTTCAGGCCACGAGGGCAAAAAAGTGAGCAGTTCTTC
- TRBJ2-1 - 14 TRBV7-9 CASSRRFQYNEQFF TGTGCCAGCAGCCGGCGTTTCCAATACAATGAGCAGTTCTTC
few TRBJ1-3 TRBD1 16 TRBV5-1 CASSEMTGNSGNTIYF TGCGCCAGCAGCGAAATGACAGGGAACTCTGGAAACACCATATATTTT
- TRBJ2-1 TRBD2 18 TRBV4-1 CASSQDRLAGGPFYEQFF TGCGCCAGCAGCCAAGATCGTTTGGCGGGGGGGCCTTTTTATGAGCAGTTCTTC
few TRBJ2-5 - 15 TRBV6-5 CASSYSGARQETQYF TGTGCCAGCAGTTACTCAGGGGCCCGCCAAGAGACCCAGTACTTC